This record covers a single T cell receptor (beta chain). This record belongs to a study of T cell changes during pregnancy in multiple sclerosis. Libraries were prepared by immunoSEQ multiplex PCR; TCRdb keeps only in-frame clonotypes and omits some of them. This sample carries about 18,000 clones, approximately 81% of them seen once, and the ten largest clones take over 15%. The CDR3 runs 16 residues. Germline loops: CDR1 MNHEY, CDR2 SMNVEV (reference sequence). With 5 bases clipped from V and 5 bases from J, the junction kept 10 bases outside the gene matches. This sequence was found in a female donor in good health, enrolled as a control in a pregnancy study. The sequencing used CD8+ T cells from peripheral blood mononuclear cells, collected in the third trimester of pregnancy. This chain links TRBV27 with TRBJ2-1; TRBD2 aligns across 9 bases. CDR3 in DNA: TGTGCCAGCAGTGCCTTTAGCGGGAGATTTGACAATGAGCAGTTCTTC. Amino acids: CASSAFSGRFDNEQFF.